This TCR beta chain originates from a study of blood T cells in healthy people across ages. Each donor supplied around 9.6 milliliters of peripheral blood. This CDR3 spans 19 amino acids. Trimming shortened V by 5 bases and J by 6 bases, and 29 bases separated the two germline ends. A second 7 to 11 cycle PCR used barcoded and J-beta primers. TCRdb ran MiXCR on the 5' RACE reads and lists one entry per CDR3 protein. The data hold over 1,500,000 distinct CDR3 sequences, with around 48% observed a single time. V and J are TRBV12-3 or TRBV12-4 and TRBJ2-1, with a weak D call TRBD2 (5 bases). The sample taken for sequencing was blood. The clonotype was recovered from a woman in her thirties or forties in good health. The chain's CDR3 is CASSNPSSGKFPTFNEQFF. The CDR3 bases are TGTGCCAGCAGTAACCCTAGCTCGGGGAAATTCCCGACCTTCAATGAGCAGTTCTTC.